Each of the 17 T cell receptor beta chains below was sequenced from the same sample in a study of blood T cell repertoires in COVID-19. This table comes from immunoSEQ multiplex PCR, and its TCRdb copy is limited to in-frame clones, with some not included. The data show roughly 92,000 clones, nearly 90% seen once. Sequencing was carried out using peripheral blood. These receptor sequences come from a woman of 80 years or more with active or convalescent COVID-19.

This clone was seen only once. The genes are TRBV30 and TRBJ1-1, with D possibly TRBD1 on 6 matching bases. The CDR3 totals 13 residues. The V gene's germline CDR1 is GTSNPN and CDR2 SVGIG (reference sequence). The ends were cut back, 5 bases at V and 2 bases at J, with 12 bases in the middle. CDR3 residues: CAWGTQHNTEAFF. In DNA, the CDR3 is TGTGCCTGGGGGACACAACATAACACTGAAGCTTTCTTT. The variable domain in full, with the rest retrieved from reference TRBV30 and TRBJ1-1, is SQTIHQWPATLVQPVGSPLSLECTVEGTSNPNLYWYRQAAGRGLQLLFYSVGIGQISSEVPQNLSASRPQDRQFILSSKKLLLSDSGFYLCAWGTQHNTEAFFGQGTRLTVV.

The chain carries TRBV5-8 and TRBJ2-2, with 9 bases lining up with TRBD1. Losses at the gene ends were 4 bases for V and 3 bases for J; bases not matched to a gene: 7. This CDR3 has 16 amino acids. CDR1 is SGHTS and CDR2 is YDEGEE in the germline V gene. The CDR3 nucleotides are TGTGCCAGCAGCCTGGGACAGGGCGAGGACACCGGGGAGCTGTTTTTT. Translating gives CASSLGQGEDTGELFF. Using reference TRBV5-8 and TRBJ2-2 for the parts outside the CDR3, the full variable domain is EAGVTQSPTHLIKTRGQQATLRCSPISGHTSVYWYQQALGLGLQFLLWYDEGEERNRGNFPPRFSGRQFPNYSSELNVNALELEDSALYLCASSLGQGEDTGELFFGEGSRLTVL.

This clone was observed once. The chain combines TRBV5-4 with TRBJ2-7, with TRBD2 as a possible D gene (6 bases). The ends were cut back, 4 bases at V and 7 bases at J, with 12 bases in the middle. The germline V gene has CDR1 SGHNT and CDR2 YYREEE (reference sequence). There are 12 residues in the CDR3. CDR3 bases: TGTGCCAGCAGCCTGACGGGAGTTGAGCAGTACTTC. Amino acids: CASSLTGVEQYF.

Here the CDR3 reads CASSQDRVRYNEQFF. In DNA form, the CDR3 reads TGTGCCAGCAGCCAGGACAGGGTGAGGTACAATGAGCAGTTCTTC. The V and J genes are TRBV7-2 and TRBJ2-1; TRBD1 aligns across 8 bases. This CDR3 has 15 residues. CDR1 and CDR2 from the germline V gene are SGHTA and FQGNSA. Losses at the gene ends were 5 bases for V and 4 bases for J; bases not matched to a gene: 7.

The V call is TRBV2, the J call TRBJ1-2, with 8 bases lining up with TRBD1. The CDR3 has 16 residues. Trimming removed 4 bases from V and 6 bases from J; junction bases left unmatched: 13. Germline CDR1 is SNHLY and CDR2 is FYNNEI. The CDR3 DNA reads TGTGCCAGCAGTGGGGCAGGGGGCGTCGGGAGAGATGGCTACACCTTC. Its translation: CASSGAGGVGRDGYTF.

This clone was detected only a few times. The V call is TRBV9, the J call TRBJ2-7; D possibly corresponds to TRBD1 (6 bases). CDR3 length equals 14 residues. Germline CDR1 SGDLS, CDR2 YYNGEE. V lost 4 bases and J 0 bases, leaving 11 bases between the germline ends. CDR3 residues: CASSYGQSSYEQYF. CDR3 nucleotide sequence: TGTGCCAGCAGCTACGGACAGAGCTCCTACGAGCAGTACTTC. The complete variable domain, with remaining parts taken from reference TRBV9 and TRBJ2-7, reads DSGVTQTPKHLITATGQRVTLRCSPRSGDLSVYWYQQSLDQGLQFLIQYYNGEERAKGNILERFSAQQFPDLHSELNLSSLELGDSALYFCASSYGQSSYEQYFGPGTRLTVT.

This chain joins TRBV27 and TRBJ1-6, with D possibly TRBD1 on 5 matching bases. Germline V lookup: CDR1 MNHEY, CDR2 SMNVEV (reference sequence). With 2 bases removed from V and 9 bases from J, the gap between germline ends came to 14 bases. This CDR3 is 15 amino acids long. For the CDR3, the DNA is TGTGCCAGCAGTTTACCAAGGGGATCTGGTTCACCCCTCCACTTT. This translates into CASSLPRGSGSPLHF.

CDR3 region: CASSPDRVPLLPNEQFF. In DNA form, the CDR3 reads TGTGCCAGCAGCCCCGACAGGGTCCCGCTTCTGCCCAATGAGCAGTTCTTC. The chain employs TRBV11-2 and TRBJ2-1, with 7 bases that match TRBD1. This CDR3 has 17 residues. Trimming at V came to 5 bases and at J to 6 bases, leaving 16 bases not matched to a gene. Germline CDR1 SGHAT, CDR2 FQNNGV.

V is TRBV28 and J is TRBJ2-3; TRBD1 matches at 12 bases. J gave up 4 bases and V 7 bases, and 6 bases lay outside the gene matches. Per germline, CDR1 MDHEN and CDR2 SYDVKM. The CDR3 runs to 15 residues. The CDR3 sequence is CASTPGTGGADTQYF. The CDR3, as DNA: TGTGCCAGCACCCCCGGGACAGGGGGCGCAGATACGCAGTATTTT.

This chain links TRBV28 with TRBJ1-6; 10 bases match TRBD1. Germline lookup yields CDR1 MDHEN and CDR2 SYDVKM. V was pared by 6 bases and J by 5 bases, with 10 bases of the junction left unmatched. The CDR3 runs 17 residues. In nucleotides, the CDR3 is TGTGCCAGCAGCCAGATCGTGACAGGGGGCCATAATTCACCCCTCCACTTT. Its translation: CASSQIVTGGHNSPLHF.

The CDR3 protein is CASIEAQYGTEAFF. The CDR3 DNA reads TGTGCCAGTATAGAGGCCCAATACGGCACTGAAGCTTTCTTT. This rearrangement joins TRBV19 to TRBJ1-1; D is ambiguous. Germline values: CDR1 LNHDA, CDR2 SQIVND (reference sequence). CDR3 size: 14 residues. V dropped 7 bases and J dropped 4 bases, with 16 bases sitting between them.

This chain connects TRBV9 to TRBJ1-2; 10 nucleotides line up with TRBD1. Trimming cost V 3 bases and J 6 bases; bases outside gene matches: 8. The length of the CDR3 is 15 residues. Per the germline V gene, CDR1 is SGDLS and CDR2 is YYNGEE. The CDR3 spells CASSATTGGRNGYTF. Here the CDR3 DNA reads TGTGCCAGCAGCGCAACGACAGGGGGCAGAAATGGCTACACCTTC.

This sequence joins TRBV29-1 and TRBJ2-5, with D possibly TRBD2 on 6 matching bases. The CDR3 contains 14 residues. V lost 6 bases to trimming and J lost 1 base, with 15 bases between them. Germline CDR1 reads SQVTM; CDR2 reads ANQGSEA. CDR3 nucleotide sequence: TGCAGCGTCTCGGGACTGCAGGCCCAAGAGACCCAGTACTTC. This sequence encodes CSVSGLQAQETQYF. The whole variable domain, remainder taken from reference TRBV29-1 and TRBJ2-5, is SAVISQKPSRDICQRGTSLTIQCQVDSQVTMMFWYRQQPGQSLTLIATANQGSEATYESGFVIDKFPISRPNLTFSTLTVSNMSPEDSSIYLCSVSGLQAQETQYFGPGTRLLVL.

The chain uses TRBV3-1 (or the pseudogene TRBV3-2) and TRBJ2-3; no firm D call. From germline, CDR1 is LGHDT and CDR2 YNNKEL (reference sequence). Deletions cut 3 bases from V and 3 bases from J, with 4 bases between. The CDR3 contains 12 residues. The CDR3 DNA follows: TGTGCCAGCAGCCAGACTACAGATACGCAGTATTTT. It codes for CASSQTTDTQYF.

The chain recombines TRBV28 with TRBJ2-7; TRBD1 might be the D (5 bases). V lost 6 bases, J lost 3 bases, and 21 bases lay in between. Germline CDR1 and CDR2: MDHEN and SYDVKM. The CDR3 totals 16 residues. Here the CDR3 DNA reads TGTGCCAGCAGCTATAAAACAGGACGGATAAACTACGAGCAGTACTTC. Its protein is CASSYKTGRINYEQYF.

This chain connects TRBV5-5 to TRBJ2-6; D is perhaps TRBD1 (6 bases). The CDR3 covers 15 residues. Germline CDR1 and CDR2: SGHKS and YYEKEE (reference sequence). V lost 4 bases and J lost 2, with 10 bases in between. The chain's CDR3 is CASSPQGTGANVLTF. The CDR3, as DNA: TGTGCCAGCAGCCCCCAGGGGACTGGGGCCAACGTCCTGACTTTC.

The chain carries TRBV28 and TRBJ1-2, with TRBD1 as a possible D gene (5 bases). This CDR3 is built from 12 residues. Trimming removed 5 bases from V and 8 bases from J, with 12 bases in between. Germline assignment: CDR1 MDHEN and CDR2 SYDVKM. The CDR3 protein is CASSLEGRGYTF. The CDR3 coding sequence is TGTGCCAGCAGTCTGGAGGGGCGCGGCTACACCTTC.